These T cell receptor beta chains were read from a single sample in a study of identical twins. TCRdb re-called the 5' RACE reads through MiXCR, storing one row per CDR3 protein. The data hold approximately 690,000 distinct CDR3 sequences, with around 6.1% observed a single time. Material: naive T cells sorted from blood. The receptors come from a man between 18 and 29 years old in good health. The CDR3 runs from the conserved cysteine through the conserved F or W. The order of the fields is D gene, CDR3 length, V gene, CDR3 protein. A D gene is named only where the DNA matches it firmly.

>NA|17|TRBV24-1
CATSDLSYHTNTGELFF
>NA|15|TRBV7-3
CASSPSGQSGNTIYF
>TRBD2|14|TRBV7-2
CASSLDRLAGKQFF
>NA|14|TRBV5-5
CASSLLQGSEKLFF
>TRBD1|13|TRBV6-6
CASGYLEGAGYTF
>TRBD1|11|TRBV25-1
CASITQGGAFF
>NA|15|TRBV27
CASSLSGGTSYEQYF
>NA|17|TRBV12-3/TRBV12-4
CASSLAPGSATNEKLFF
>NA|14|TRBV29-1
CSVGSGEAWEKLFF
>TRBD2|19|TRBV5-1
CASSLGLTGSGSSYNEQFF